The clone carrying this TCR beta chain turned up a few times. Its antigen is not identified. Specified time point: patch test 1, 2 weeks after DPC sensitization. Regarding treatment: therapeutic diphenylcyclopropenone sensitization with weekly scalp DPC. TCRdb analysed the RACE reads with MiXCR anew, one entry per CDR3 protein. The repertoire holds tens of thousands of distinct CDR3 sequences, about 9.3% seen once, with 1.1% to 1.5% in the top ten. This record comes from a study of human T cells and chemical hapten exposure. Study-wide results and limits: Sensitizing to DPC left TCRs with a frequency above 1 in 1000 unaltered.

The CDR3 covers 15 residues. V shed 1 base, J shed 1 base, and the junction held 3 bases outside the gene matches. In germline, CDR1 is SGHNT, CDR2 YENEEA. This clonotype was obtained from a woman between 50 and 59 years old with alopecia areata. Some clones in this sample may be carry-over from other donors' samples. The chain combines TRBV11-3 with TRBJ1-1; the match to TRBD1 covers 7 bases. Sample: whole blood, taken in connection with sensitization to the hapten diphenylcyclopropenone (DPC). CDR3 amino acids: CASSLGTGANTEAFF. The DNA of the CDR3 is TGTGCCAGCAGCTTAGGTACAGGGGCGAACACTGAAGCTTTCTTT.